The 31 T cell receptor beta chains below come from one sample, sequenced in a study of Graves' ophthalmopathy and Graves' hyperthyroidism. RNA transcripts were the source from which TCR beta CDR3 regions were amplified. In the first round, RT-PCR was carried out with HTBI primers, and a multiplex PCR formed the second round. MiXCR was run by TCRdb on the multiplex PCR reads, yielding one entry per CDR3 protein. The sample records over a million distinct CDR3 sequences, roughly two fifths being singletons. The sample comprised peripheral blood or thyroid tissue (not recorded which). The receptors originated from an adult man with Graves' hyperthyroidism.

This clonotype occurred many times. The CDR3 sequence is CASSLGTAREQYF. The CDR3 DNA sequence: TGCGCCAGCAGCCTAGGGACTGCCCGAGAGCAGTACTTC. This rearrangement joins TRBV5-1 to TRBJ2-7; D perhaps matches TRBD2 (6 bases). V lost 4 bases, J lost 7 bases, and 15 bases lay in between. Germline V CDR1 and CDR2: SGHRS, YFSETQ. The CDR3 has 13 amino acids.

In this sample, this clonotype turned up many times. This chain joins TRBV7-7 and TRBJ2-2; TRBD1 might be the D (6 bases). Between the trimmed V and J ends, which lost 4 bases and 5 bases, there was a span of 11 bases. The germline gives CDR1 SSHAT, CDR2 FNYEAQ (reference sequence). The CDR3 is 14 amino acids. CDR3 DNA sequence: TGTGCCAGCAGCTCCGCCAGGGGAACCGGGGAGCTGTTTTTT. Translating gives CASSSARGTGELFF. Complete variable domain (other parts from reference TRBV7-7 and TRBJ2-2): GAGVSQSPRYKVTKRGQDVTLRCDPISSHATLYWYQQALGQGPEFLTYFNYEAQPDKSGLPSDRFSAERPEGSISTLTIQRTEQRDSAMYRCASSSARGTGELFFGEGSRLTVL.

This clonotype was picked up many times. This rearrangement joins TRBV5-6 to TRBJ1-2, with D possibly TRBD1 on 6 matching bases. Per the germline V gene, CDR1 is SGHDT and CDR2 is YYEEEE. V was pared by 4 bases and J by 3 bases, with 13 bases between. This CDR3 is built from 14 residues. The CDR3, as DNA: TGTGCCAGCAGCCCCGAGGACAGAGACTATGGCTACACCTTC. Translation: CASSPEDRDYGYTF.

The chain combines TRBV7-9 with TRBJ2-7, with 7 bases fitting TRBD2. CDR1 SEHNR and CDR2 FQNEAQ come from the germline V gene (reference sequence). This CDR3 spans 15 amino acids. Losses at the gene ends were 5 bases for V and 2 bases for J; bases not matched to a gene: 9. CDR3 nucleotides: TGTGCCAGCAGCCAAGCGGGGCTACCTACCTACGAGCAGTACTTC. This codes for CASSQAGLPTYEQYF.

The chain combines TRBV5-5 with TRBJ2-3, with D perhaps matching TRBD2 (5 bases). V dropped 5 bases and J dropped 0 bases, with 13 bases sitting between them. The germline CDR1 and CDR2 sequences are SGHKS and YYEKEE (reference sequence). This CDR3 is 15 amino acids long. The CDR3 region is CASSEGLWSTDTQYF. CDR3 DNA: TGTGCCAGCAGTGAGGGTCTGTGGAGCACAGATACGCAGTATTTT.

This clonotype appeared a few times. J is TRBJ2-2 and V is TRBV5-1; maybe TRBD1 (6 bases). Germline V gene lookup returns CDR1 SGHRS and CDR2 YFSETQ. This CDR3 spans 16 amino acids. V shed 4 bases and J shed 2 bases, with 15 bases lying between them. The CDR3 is CASSVDAGGNTGELFF. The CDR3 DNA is TGCGCCAGCAGCGTTGACGCTGGGGGCAACACCGGGGAGCTGTTTTTT.

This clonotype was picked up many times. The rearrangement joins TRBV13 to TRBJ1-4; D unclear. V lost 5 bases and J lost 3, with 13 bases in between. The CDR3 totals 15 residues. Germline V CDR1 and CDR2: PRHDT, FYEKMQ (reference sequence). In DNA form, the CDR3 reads TGTGCCAGCAGCCCGAGCAGGACGGCTAATGAAAAACTGTTTTTT. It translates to CASSPSRTANEKLFF.

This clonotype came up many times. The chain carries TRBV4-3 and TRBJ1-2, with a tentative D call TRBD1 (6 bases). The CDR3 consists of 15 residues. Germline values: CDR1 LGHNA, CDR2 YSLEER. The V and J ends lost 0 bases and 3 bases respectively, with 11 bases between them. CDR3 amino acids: CASSQEDGGHYGYTF. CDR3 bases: TGCGCCAGCAGCCAAGAGGACGGGGGGCACTATGGCTACACCTTC.

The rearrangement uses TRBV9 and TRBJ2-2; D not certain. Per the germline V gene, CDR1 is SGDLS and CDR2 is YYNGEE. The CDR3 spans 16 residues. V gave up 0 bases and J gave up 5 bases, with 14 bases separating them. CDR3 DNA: TGTGCCAGCAGCGTAGATTGGGGTCCCGTGACCGGGGAGCTGTTTTTT. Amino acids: CASSVDWGPVTGELFF.

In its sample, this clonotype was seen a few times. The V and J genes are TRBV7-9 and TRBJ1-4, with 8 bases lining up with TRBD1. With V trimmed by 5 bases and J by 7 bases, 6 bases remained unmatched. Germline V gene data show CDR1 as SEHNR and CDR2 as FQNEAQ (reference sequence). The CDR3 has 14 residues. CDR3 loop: CASSRTTGGEKLFF. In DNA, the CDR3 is TGTGCCAGCAGCCGAACCACAGGGGGTGAAAAACTGTTTTTT. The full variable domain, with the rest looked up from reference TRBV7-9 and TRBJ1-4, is DTGVSQNPRHKITKRGQNVTFRCDPISEHNRLYWYRQTLGQGPEFLTYFQNEAQLEKSRLLSDRFSAERPKGSFSTLEIQRTEQGDSAMYLCASSRTTGGEKLFFGSGTQLSVL.

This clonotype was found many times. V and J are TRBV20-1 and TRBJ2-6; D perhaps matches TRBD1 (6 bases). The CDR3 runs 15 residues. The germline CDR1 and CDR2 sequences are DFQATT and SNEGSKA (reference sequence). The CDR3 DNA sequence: TGCAGCGGCACAGGGCCTTACTCTGGGGCCAACGTCCTGACTTTC. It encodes CSGTGPYSGANVLTF.

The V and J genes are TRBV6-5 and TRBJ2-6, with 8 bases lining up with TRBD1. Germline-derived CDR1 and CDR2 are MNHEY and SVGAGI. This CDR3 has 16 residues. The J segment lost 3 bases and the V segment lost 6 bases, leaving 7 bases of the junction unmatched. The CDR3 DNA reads TGTGCCAGCAGCCGGGACAGGATTATTGGGGCCAACGTCCTGACTTTC. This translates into CASSRDRIIGANVLTF.

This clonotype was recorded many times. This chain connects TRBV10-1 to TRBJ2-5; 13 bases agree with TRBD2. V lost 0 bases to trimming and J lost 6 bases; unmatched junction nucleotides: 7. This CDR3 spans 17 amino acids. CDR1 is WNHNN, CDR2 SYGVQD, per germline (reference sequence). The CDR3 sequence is CASSESGGTSGVQTQYF. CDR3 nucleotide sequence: TGCGCCAGCAGTGAGTCGGGCGGGACTAGCGGGGTTCAGACCCAGTACTTC.

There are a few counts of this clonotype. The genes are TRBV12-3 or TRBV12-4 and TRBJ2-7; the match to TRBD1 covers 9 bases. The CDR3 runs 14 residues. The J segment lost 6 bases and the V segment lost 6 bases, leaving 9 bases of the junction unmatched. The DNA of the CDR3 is TGTGCCAGCAGAACGGGACAGGGCCCTCGCGAGCAGTACTTC. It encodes CASRTGQGPREQYF.

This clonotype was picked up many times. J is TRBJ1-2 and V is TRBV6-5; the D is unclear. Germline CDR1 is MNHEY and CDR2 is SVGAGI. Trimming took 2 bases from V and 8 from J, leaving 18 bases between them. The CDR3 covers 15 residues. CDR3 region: CASSYGSAEGLGYTF. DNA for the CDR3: TGTGCCAGCAGTTACGGGTCGGCGGAGGGTCTGGGCTACACCTTC.

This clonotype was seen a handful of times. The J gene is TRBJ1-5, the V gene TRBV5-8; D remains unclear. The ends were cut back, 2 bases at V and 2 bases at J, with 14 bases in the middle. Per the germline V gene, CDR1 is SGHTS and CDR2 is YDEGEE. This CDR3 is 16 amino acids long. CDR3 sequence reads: CASSLSIGSGNQPQHF. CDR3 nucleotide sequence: TGTGCCAGCAGCTTATCTATCGGTAGTGGCAATCAGCCCCAGCATTTT.

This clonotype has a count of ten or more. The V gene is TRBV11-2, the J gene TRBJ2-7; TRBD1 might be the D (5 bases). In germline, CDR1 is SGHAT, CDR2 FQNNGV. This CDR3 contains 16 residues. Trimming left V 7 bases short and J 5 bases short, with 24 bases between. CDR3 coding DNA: TGTGCCAGCATCACTACCCAGGGCGGTATGAAAGACGAGCAGTACTTC. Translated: CASITTQGGMKDEQYF.

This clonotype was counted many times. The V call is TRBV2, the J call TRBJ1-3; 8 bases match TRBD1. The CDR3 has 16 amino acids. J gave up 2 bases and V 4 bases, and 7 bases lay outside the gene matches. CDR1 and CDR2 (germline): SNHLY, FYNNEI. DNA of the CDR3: TGTGCCAGCAGTGCTGGAGGGACAGGTACTGGAAACACCATATATTTT. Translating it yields CASSAGGTGTGNTIYF.

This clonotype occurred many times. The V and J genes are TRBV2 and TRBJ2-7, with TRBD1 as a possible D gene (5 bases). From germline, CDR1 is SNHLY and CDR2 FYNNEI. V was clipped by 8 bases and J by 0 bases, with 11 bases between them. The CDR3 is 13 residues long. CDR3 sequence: CASRDSYSYEQYF. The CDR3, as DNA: TGTGCCAGCCGCGACAGCTACTCCTACGAGCAGTACTTC.

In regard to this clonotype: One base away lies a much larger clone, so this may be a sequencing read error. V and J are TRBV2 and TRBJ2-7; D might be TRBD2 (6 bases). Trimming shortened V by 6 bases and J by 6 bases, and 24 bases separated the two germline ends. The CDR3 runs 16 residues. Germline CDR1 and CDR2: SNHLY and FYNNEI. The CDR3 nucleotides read TGTGCCAGCAGCGCTGTGATGCCAGGGAGGACCTGCGAGCAGTACTTC. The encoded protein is CASSAVMPGRTCEQYF.

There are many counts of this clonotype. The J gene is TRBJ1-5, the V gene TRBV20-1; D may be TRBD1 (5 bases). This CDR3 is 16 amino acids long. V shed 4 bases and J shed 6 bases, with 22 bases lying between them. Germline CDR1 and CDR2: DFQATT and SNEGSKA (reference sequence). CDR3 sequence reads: CSANSVAQGDGQPQHF. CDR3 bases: TGCAGTGCTAACTCCGTGGCCCAGGGAGACGGTCAGCCCCAGCATTTT.

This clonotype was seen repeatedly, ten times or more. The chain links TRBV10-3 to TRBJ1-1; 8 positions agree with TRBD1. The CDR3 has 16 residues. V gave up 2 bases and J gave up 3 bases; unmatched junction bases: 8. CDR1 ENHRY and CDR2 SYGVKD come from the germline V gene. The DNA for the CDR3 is TGTGCCATCAGTGAGACAAGACAGGGGCCGTACACTGAAGCTTTCTTT. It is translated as CAISETRQGPYTEAFF.

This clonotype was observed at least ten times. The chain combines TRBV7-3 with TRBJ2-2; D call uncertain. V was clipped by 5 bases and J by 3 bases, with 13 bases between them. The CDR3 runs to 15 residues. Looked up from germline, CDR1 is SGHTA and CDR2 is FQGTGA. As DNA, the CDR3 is TGTGCCAGCAGCCCCAGCCTTCAGCACACCGGGGAGCTGTTTTTT. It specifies CASSPSLQHTGELFF.

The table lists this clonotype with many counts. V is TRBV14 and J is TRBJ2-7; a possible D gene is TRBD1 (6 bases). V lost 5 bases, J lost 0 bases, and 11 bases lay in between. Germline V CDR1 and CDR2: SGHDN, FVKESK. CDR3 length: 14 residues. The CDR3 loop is CASSARDNSYEQYF. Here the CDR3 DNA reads TGTGCCAGCAGCGCCCGGGACAACTCCTACGAGCAGTACTTC.

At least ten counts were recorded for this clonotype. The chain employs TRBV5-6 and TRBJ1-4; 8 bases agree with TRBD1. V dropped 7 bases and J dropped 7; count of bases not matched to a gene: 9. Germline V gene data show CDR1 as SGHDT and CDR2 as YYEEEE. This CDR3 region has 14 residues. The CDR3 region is CASGADRVGEKLFF. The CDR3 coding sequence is TGTGCCAGCGGCGCGGACAGGGTTGGTGAAAAACTGTTTTTT.

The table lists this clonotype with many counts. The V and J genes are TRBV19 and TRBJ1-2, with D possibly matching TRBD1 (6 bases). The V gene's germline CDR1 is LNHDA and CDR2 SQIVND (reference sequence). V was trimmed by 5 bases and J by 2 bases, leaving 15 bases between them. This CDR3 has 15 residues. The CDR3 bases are TGTGCCAGTAGTCCCCATGTGGACAGAAACTATGGCTACACCTTC. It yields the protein CASSPHVDRNYGYTF.

CDR3: CAWSVQTGNTIYF. The CDR3, as DNA: TGTGCCTGGAGTGTACAGACTGGAAACACCATATATTTT. The chain recombines TRBV30 with TRBJ1-3, with unresolved D. Trimming removed 0 bases from V and 2 bases from J, with 5 bases in between. The CDR3 loop spans 13 amino acids. CDR1 and CDR2 from the germline V gene are GTSNPN and SVGIG (reference sequence).

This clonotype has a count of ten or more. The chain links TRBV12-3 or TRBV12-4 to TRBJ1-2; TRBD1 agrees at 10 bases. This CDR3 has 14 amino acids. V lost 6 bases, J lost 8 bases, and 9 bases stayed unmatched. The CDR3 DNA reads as TGTGCCAGCAGCCGTACTGACAGGGGGCGAGGCTACACCTTC. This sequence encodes CASSRTDRGRGYTF.

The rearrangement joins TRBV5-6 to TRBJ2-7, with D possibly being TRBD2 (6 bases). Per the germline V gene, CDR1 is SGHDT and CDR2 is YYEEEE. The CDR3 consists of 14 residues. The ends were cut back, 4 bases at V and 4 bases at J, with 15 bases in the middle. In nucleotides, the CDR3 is TGTGCCAGCAGCGGTTCCGGGGGACCATACGAGCAGTACTTC. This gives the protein CASSGSGGPYEQYF.

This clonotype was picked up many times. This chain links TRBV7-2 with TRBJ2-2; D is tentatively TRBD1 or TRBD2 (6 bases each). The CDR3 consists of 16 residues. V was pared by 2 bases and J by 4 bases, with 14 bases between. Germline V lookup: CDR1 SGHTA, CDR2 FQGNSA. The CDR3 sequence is CASSLRGGRTTGELFF. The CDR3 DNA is TGTGCCAGCAGCTTAAGAGGGGGGCGAACCACCGGGGAGCTGTTTTTT.

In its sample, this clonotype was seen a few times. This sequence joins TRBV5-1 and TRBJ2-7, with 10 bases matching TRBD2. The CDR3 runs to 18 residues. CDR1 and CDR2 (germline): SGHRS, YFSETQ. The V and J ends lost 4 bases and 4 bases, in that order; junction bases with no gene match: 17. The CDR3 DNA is TGCGCCAGCAGCCCCGGAGGGCAGAGCGGGAGGGTAAAGTACGAGCAGTACTTC. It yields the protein CASSPGGQSGRVKYEQYF.